This T cell receptor beta chain was recorded in a study of T cell changes during pregnancy in multiple sclerosis. This clone was seen just once. Clones were sequenced by immunoSEQ multiplex PCR, and TCRdb holds only the in-frame ones, with some missing. This sample has about 70,000 clones; around 94% occur once, and the top ten carry around 0.6%. This CDR3 has 17 residues. V gave up 0 bases and J gave up 0 bases, with 13 bases separating them. Germline V gene lookup returns CDR1 SGDLS and CDR2 YYNGEE. This rearrangement joins TRBV9 to TRBJ1-5; D might be TRBD1 (5 bases). Sequences were derived from peripheral blood, sampled in the third trimester of pregnancy. The source of this sequence is a female donor with multiple sclerosis, enrolled in a pregnancy study. CDR3 in amino acids: CASSVAEQDVSNQPQHF. Written as DNA, the CDR3 is TGTGCCAGCAGCGTAGCGGAACAGGATGTTAGCAATCAGCCCCAGCATTTT.